Shown below are 18 T cell receptor beta chains from a single sample sequenced in a study of T cells in Graves' hyperthyroidism and ophthalmopathy. Amplified TCR beta CDR3 regions came from RNA transcripts. The HTBI primer set was used in a first-round RT-PCR of the TCR CDR3. TCRdb fed the multiplex PCR reads into MiXCR, producing one record per CDR3 protein. The repertoire holds hundreds of thousands of distinct CDR3 sequences, around 15% seen once, with around 13% in the top ten. The sample was blood. The origin of the receptors is a man aged 18 to 29 with Graves' ophthalmopathy.

The chain employs TRBV10-1 and TRBJ2-1; no reliable D call. V lost 0 bases to trimming and J lost 6 bases, with 12 bases between them. The CDR3 loop spans 15 amino acids. Germline V gene lookup returns CDR1 WNHNN and CDR2 SYGVQD (reference sequence). CDR3 bases: TGCGCCAGCAGTGAGTCCGAGCGTTGGGGCAATGAGCAGTTCTTC. Residues: CASSESERWGNEQFF.

The table lists this clonotype with many counts. Here the CDR3 DNA reads TGTGCCAGCAGCCAACCTGGACTAGCGGGGGGAGAGACCCAGTACTTC. This translates into CASSQPGLAGGETQYF. The gene calls are TRBV13 and TRBJ2-5; 14 nucleotides match TRBD2. The CDR3 sequence is 16 residues long. From germline, CDR1 is PRHDT and CDR2 FYEKMQ (reference sequence). Unmatched junction bases numbered 6, after V lost 5 bases and J lost 4 bases.

This clonotype was picked up one time. This rearrangement joins TRBV10-1 to TRBJ2-1, with 11 positions matching TRBD2. V lost 6 bases, J lost 13 bases, and 5 bases stayed unmatched. This CDR3 is 12 amino acids long. CDR1 is WNHNN and CDR2 is SYGVQD in the germline V gene (reference sequence). CDR3 in amino acids: CASSVGTSGQFF. The DNA of the CDR3 is TGCGCCAGCAGCGTCGGGACTAGCGGACAGTTCTTC.

This clonotype was counted many times. The rearrangement uses TRBV12-3 or TRBV12-4 and TRBJ2-1; TRBD2 agrees at 13 bases. The V and J ends lost 1 base and 9 bases, in that order; junction bases with no gene match: 3. The CDR3 extends over 15 amino acids. CDR3 region: CASSLELAGGLEQFF. DNA of the CDR3: TGTGCCAGCAGTTTAGAACTAGCGGGGGGGCTTGAGCAGTTCTTC.

This chain links TRBV30 with TRBJ1-1; TRBD1 might be the D (6 bases). Looked up from germline, CDR1 is GTSNPN and CDR2 is SVGIG (reference sequence). Trimming shortened V by 2 bases and J by 0 bases, and 22 bases separated the two germline ends. This CDR3 region has 18 residues. The CDR3 DNA follows: TGTGCCTGGAGTAGTCCGGGACTCTGGGGGCCCTTGAACACTGAAGCTTTCTTT. It codes for CAWSSPGLWGPLNTEAFF.

Ten or more counts support this clonotype. The chain recombines TRBV18 with TRBJ2-2; TRBD2 matches 7 bases. CDR3 size: 16 residues. The V segment lost 3 bases and the J segment 5 bases; nucleotides outside the gene matches: 9. Germline V gene data show CDR1 as KGHSH and CDR2 as LQKENI. This CDR3 is CASSPPRLAETGELFF. The CDR3 region has the DNA TGTGCCAGCTCACCTCCCCGACTAGCAGAGACCGGGGAGCTGTTTTTT. Full variable domain (remainder filled in from reference TRBV18 and TRBJ2-2): NAGVMQNPRHLVRRRGQEARLRCSPMKGHSHVYWYRQLPEEGLKFMVYLQKENIIDESGMPKERFSAEFPKEGPSILRIQQVVRGDSAAYFCASSPPRLAETGELFFGEGSRLTVL.

This clonotype was counted a few times. The chain's CDR3 is CASSLSLAGGGTDTQYF. For the CDR3, the DNA is TGTGCCAGCAGCTTATCACTAGCGGGGGGGGGCACAGATACGCAGTATTTT. The chain links TRBV13 to TRBJ2-3; TRBD2 agrees at 13 bases. From germline, CDR1 is PRHDT and CDR2 FYEKMQ (reference sequence). J lost 1 base, V lost 2 bases, and 3 bases had no gene match. The CDR3 sequence is 17 residues long.

The J gene is TRBJ2-2, the V gene TRBV4-1, with TRBD2 matching over 10 bases. The CDR3 is made up of 20 amino acids. The germline gives CDR1 MGHRA, CDR2 YSYEKL. V dropped 0 bases and J dropped 0; count of bases not matched to a gene: 10. CDR3 region: CASSQETRVAGGPNTGELFF. Here the CDR3 DNA reads TGCGCCAGCAGCCAAGAAACCCGAGTAGCGGGGGGACCGAACACCGGGGAGCTGTTTTTT.

CDR3 sequence reads: CASSWGTGSSYNEQFF. CDR3 nucleotide sequence: TGTGCCAGCAGTTGGGGGACAGGGAGCTCCTACAATGAGCAGTTCTTC. This rearrangement joins TRBV28 to TRBJ2-1; 9 nucleotides align to TRBD1. Germline V CDR1 and CDR2: MDHEN, SYDVKM. V trimming: 4 bases; J trimming: 0 bases; junction bases outside the gene matches: 4. The CDR3 is 16 amino acids. Drawing the rest from reference TRBV28 and TRBJ2-1, the complete variable domain is DVKVTQSSRYLVKRTGEKVFLECVQDMDHENMFWYRQDPGLGLRLIYFSYDVKMKEKGDIPEGYSVSREKKERFSLILESASTNQTSMYLCASSWGTGSSYNEQFFGPGTRLTVL.

This clonotype showed up many times. The CDR3 spells CASSLGGRDRGEAFF. CDR3 sequence (DNA): TGCGCCAGCAGCTTGGGAGGGCGGGACAGAGGCGAAGCTTTCTTT. V gene TRBV5-1 combines with J gene TRBJ1-1, with 7 bases matching TRBD1. CDR1 and CDR2 (germline): SGHRS, YFSETQ. The CDR3 contains 15 residues. With V trimmed by 0 bases and J by 8 bases, 10 bases remained unmatched.

This clonotype was found many times. The chain recombines TRBV12-3 or TRBV12-4 with TRBJ1-6; 7 bases line up with TRBD1. Trimming cost V 3 bases and J 8 bases; bases outside gene matches: 7. This CDR3 contains 15 residues. CDR3 nucleotides: TGTGCCAGCAGTTTCCGGACAGGTTCTCATTCACCCCTCCACTTT. Encoded protein: CASSFRTGSHSPLHF.

The sample holds many counts of this clonotype. J is TRBJ2-1 and V is TRBV18, with 9 bases identical to TRBD2. Germline CDR1 reads KGHSH; CDR2 reads LQKENI. The CDR3 runs to 17 residues. V lost 3 bases, J lost 4 bases, and 10 bases stayed unmatched. CDR3 sequence reads: CASSPGLARPNYNEQFF. The CDR3 DNA reads as TGTGCCAGCTCACCTGGACTAGCGCGCCCAAATTACAATGAGCAGTTCTTC.

The chain employs TRBV4-1 and TRBJ2-7; the D call may be TRBD1 or TRBD2 (5 bases each). The CDR3 length is 16 residues. The ends were cut back, 3 bases at V and 4 bases at J, with 19 bases in the middle. Germline V gene data show CDR1 as MGHRA and CDR2 as YSYEKL. CDR3 amino acids: CASSQDRDGRSYEQYF. Here the CDR3 DNA reads TGCGCCAGCAGCCAGGATCGGGACGGACGAAGTTACGAGCAGTACTTC.

This clonotype was counted ten times or more. The CDR3 is CSASRLASYNEQFF. In DNA, the CDR3 is TGCAGTGCTAGTCGGCTAGCCTCCTACAATGAGCAGTTCTTC. The chain links TRBV20-1 to TRBJ2-1; TRBD2 might be the D (5 bases). This CDR3 comprises 14 residues. Trimming cost V 3 bases and J 0 bases, with 9 bases left between them. CDR1 and CDR2 from the germline V gene are DFQATT and SNEGSKA (reference sequence).

This clonotype was counted only a few times. The rearrangement uses TRBV11-1 and TRBJ2-3; possibly TRBD1 for D (6 bases). Germline V gives CDR1 SGHAT, CDR2 FQDESV (reference sequence). The CDR3 spans 15 residues. Trimming left V 5 bases short and J 0 bases short, with 12 bases between. The chain's CDR3 is CASSEDRSSTDTQYF. CDR3 sequence (DNA): TGTGCCAGCAGCGAGGACAGATCTAGCACAGATACGCAGTATTTT. Together with reference TRBV11-1 and TRBJ2-3, the CDR3 gives the full variable domain: EAEVAQSPRYKITEKSQAVAFWCDPISGHATLYWYRQILGQGPELLVQFQDESVVDDSQLPKDRFSAERLKGVDSTLKIQPAELGDSAMYLCASSEDRSSTDTQYFGPGTRLTVL.

CDR3 loop: CASSPGGQGAWGSTDTQYF. As DNA, the CDR3 is TGTGCCAGTAGTCCCGGGGGACAGGGAGCGTGGGGAAGCACAGATACGCAGTATTTT. The gene calls are TRBV19 and TRBJ2-3; TRBD1 matches 9 bases. The CDR3 is 19 residues long. Trimming at V came to 5 bases and at J to 0 bases, leaving 15 bases not matched to a gene. Looked up from germline, CDR1 is LNHDA and CDR2 is SQIVND (reference sequence).

This clonotype has at least ten counts. The chain joins TRBV5-4 to TRBJ2-3; no firm D call. Germline V gene sequence: CDR1 SGHNT, CDR2 YYREEE (reference sequence). Trimming removed 4 bases from V and 1 base from J, with 16 bases in between. The CDR3 has 16 amino acids. The chain's CDR3 is CASSLRSSPGTDTQYF. The CDR3 DNA is TGTGCCAGCAGCCTGAGAAGCAGCCCGGGCACAGATACGCAGTATTTT.

This clonotype was counted between two and nine times. The chain joins TRBV19 to TRBJ1-5, with 9 bases that match TRBD1. The V gene's germline CDR1 is LNHDA and CDR2 SQIVND (reference sequence). The CDR3 has 16 residues. J lost 5 bases, V lost 4 bases, and 9 bases had no gene match. The CDR3 DNA is TGTGCCAGTAGTAGCAAGGACAGGGGACTCCATCAGCCCCAGCATTTT. Protein product: CASSSKDRGLHQPQHF.